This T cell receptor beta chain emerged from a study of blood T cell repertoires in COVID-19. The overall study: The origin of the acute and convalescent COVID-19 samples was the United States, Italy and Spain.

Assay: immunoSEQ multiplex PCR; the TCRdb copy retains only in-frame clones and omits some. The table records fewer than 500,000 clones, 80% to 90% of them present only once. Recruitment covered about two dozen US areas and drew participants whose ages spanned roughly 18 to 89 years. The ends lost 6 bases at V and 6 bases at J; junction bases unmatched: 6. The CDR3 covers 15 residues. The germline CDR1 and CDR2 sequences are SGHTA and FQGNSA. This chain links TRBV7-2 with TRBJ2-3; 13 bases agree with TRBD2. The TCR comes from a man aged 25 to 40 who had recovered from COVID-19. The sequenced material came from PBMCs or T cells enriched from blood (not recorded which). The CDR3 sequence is CASSSGLAGADTQYF. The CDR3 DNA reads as TGTGCCAGCAGTTCTGGACTAGCGGGAGCGGATACGCAGTATTTT. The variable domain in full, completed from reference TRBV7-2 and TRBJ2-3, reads GAGVSQSPSNKVTEKGKDVELRCDPISGHTALYWYRQSLGQGLEFLIYFQGNSAPDKSGLPSDRFSAERTGGSVSTLTIQRTQQEDSAVYLCASSSGLAGADTQYFGPGTRLTVL.